Shown below are 21 T cell receptor beta chains from a single sample sequenced in a study of blood T cell repertoires in COVID-19. Profiled with immunoSEQ multiplex PCR; TCRdb holds only in-frame clones, not every one. The repertoire holds about 230,000 clones, with roughly 85% as singletons. The source material was peripheral blood. These receptors originate from a man aged 50-59 years with COVID-19, enrolled during active disease.

The chain is built from TRBV6-5 and TRBJ2-7, with D possibly being TRBD1 (6 bases). The ends were cut back, 7 bases at V and 0 bases at J, with 13 bases in the middle. The CDR3 extends over 14 amino acids. Germline values: CDR1 MNHEY, CDR2 SVGAGI. The DNA of the CDR3 is TGTGCCAGCACAATGAGGACAGTCTCCTACGAGCAGTACTTC. Its translation: CASTMRTVSYEQYF.

This clone was observed many times. The V call is TRBV7-9, the J call TRBJ1-2; D is possibly TRBD1 (5 bases). V lost 6 bases, J lost 4 bases, and 18 bases lay in between. The CDR3 is made up of 15 amino acids. CDR1 is SEHNR and CDR2 is FQNEAQ in the germline V gene (reference sequence). CDR3 coding DNA: TGTGCCAGCAGTCCGCCTGGGGGGTCGGTCTATGGCTACACCTTC. Protein sequence: CASSPPGGSVYGYTF.

The rearrangement uses TRBV7-8 and TRBJ2-5; D might be TRBD1 (5 bases). The CDR3 has 14 amino acids. V was shortened by 2 bases and J by 7 bases, with 14 bases between the two germline ends. Germline values: CDR1 SGHVS, CDR2 FQNEAQ. CDR3 loop: CASSLFRAPGTQYF. In DNA, the CDR3 is TGTGCCAGCAGCTTATTCAGGGCGCCAGGGACCCAGTACTTC.

The chain recombines TRBV3-1 (or the pseudogene TRBV3-2) with TRBJ1-3; D gene unclear. CDR1 is LGHDT and CDR2 is YNNKEL in the germline V gene (reference sequence). This CDR3 has 13 residues. Trimming cost V 2 bases and J 3 bases, with 5 bases left between them. The CDR3: CASSQQVGNTIYF. The CDR3 bases are TGTGCCAGCAGCCAACAGGTTGGAAACACCATATATTTT.

The chain is built from TRBV5-4 and TRBJ2-5; 7 bases are shared with TRBD1. This CDR3 spans 14 amino acids. The ends lost 3 bases at V and 2 bases at J; junction bases unmatched: 4. The germline V gene encodes CDR1 SGHNT and CDR2 YYREEE (reference sequence). CDR3 residues: CASSSGQLQETQYF. The CDR3 DNA follows: TGTGCCAGCAGCTCGGGACAGCTGCAAGAGACCCAGTACTTC. The full variable domain, in which reference TRBV5-4 and TRBJ2-5 provide the parts outside the CDR3, is ETGVTQSPTHLIKTRGQQVTLRCSSQSGHNTVSWYQQALGQGPQFIFQYYREEENGRGNFPPRFSGLQFPNYSSELNVNALELDDSALYLCASSSGQLQETQYFGPGTRLLVL.

The J gene is TRBJ2-6, the V gene TRBV3-1 (or the pseudogene TRBV3-2); D is uncertain. V dropped 5 bases and J dropped 0 bases, with 11 bases sitting between them. Germline CDR1 is LGHDT and CDR2 is YNNKEL (reference sequence). The CDR3 consists of 16 residues. The CDR3 protein is CASSSRRLSGANVLTF. CDR3 coding DNA: TGTGCCAGCAGCTCAAGGCGGCTCTCTGGGGCCAACGTCCTGACTTTC.

The rearrangement joins TRBV15 to TRBJ2-7, with TRBD1 matching over 11 bases. Trimming removed 5 bases from V and 3 bases from J; junction bases left unmatched: 6. CDR1 and CDR2 (germline): LNHNV, YYDKDF (reference sequence). This CDR3 has 15 residues. The CDR3 sequence is CATSGTDRGLYEQYF. The DNA for the CDR3 is TGTGCCACCAGCGGGACGGACAGGGGGCTCTACGAGCAGTACTTC. The full variable domain, with the rest looked up from reference TRBV15 and TRBJ2-7, is DAMVIQNPRYQVTQFGKPVTLSCSQTLNHNVMYWYQQKSSQAPKLLFHYYDKDFNNEADTPDNFQSRRPNTSFCFLDIRSPGLGDTAMYLCATSGTDRGLYEQYFGPGTRLTVT.

The rearrangement uses TRBV4-1 and TRBJ1-3; D call uncertain. This CDR3 region has 16 residues. Germline-derived CDR1 and CDR2 are MGHRA and YSYEKL. Trimming took off 6 bases at V and 0 bases at J, with 15 bases between the two ends. CDR3 sequence (DNA): TGCGCCAGCAGAGAGAACGGGGAACTCTCTGGAAACACCATATATTTT. As protein: CASRENGELSGNTIYF.

The chain couples TRBV30 to TRBJ1-2; TRBD1 is a possible D gene (5 bases). Germline lookup yields CDR1 GTSNPN and CDR2 SVGIG (reference sequence). The germline V and J ends were trimmed by 3 bases and 8 bases, with 19 bases remaining between them. The CDR3 extends over 14 amino acids. Written as DNA, the CDR3 is TGTGCCTGGAGGGATTCGGACATAGGGAGGGGCTACACCTTC. Amino acid sequence: CAWRDSDIGRGYTF.

V usage is TRBV6-2 or TRBV6-3 and J usage is TRBJ2-7; D possibly corresponds to TRBD1 (5 bases). The V end was cut by 6 bases, the J end by 3 bases, with 12 bases between. Germline-derived CDR1 and CDR2 are MNHEY and SVGEGT. The CDR3 totals 13 residues. CDR3 nucleotides: TGTGCCAGCAGCTCAATAGACAGCTACGAGCAGTACTTC. It yields the protein CASSSIDSYEQYF.

The J gene is TRBJ1-2, the V gene TRBV29-1, with 8 nucleotides matching TRBD1. V trimming: 3 bases; J trimming: 7 bases; junction bases outside the gene matches: 7. CDR3 length: 13 residues. Germline loops: CDR1 SQVTM, CDR2 ANQGSEA. CDR3 coding DNA: TGCAGCGTTGAGGCGCAGGGGGCAATTGGCTACACCTTC. It codes for CSVEAQGAIGYTF. Drawing the rest from reference TRBV29-1 and TRBJ1-2, the complete variable domain is SAVISQKPSRDICQRGTSLTIQCQVDSQVTMMFWYRQQPGQSLTLIATANQGSEATYESGFVIDKFPISRPNLTFSTLTVSNMSPEDSSIYLCSVEAQGAIGYTFGSGTRLTVV.

On this clone: The same CDR3 also results from other DNA sequences found in this sample. The chain links TRBV18 to TRBJ2-3; D gene unclear. The length of the CDR3 is 13 residues. Trimming took off 3 bases at V and 0 bases at J, with 4 bases between the two ends. CDR1 KGHSH and CDR2 LQKENI come from the germline V gene. The CDR3 sequence is CASSPSSTDTQYF. In nucleotides, the CDR3 is TGTGCCAGCTCACCCTCTAGCACAGATACGCAGTATTTT.

This chain joins TRBV29-1 and TRBJ2-2, with TRBD2 identical over 12 bases. Germline CDR1 SQVTM, CDR2 ANQGSEA. This CDR3 is 14 amino acids long. Trimming cost V 6 bases and J 4 bases; bases outside gene matches: 3. CDR3 DNA sequence: TGCAGCGTGGAGGGACTAGCGGGCACCGGGGAGCTGTTTTTT. It encodes CSVEGLAGTGELFF.

This clone showed up just once. V is TRBV9 and J is TRBJ1-5; the match to TRBD1 covers 10 bases. The CDR3 totals 17 residues. Germline-derived CDR1 and CDR2 are SGDLS and YYNGEE. Unmatched junction bases numbered 12, after V lost 4 bases and J lost 5 bases. CDR3 region: CASSKPPGQGPDQPQHF. Written as DNA, the CDR3 is TGTGCCAGCAGCAAACCTCCGGGACAGGGGCCGGATCAGCCCCAGCATTTT.

This chain joins TRBV29-1 and TRBJ2-1; 8 nucleotides match TRBD2. The J segment lost 0 bases and the V segment lost 5 bases, leaving 6 bases of the junction unmatched. This CDR3 spans 15 amino acids. Germline CDR1 is SQVTM and CDR2 is ANQGSEA. CDR3 DNA: TGCAGCGTTAACGGGGGGGCGAGCTCCTACAATGAGCAGTTCTTC. This sequence encodes CSVNGGASSYNEQFF.

This sequence joins TRBV9 and TRBJ2-3, with TRBD2 as a possible D gene (6 bases). Germline CDR1 is SGDLS and CDR2 is YYNGEE. This CDR3 has 16 residues. With 3 bases removed from V and 3 bases from J, the gap between germline ends came to 17 bases. In DNA, the CDR3 is TGTGCCAGCAGCGACCGACTAGGCGCCTCGACAGATACGCAGTATTTT. Residues: CASSDRLGASTDTQYF.

The chain is built from TRBV30 and TRBJ1-1; D might be TRBD1 (6 bases). The ends were cut back, 1 base at V and 7 bases at J, with 13 bases in the middle. This CDR3 comprises 13 residues. Germline CDR1 reads GTSNPN; CDR2 reads SVGIG (reference sequence). The CDR3 DNA reads TGTGCCTGGAGTGCCAGGGGCTTGGTTGAAGCTTTCTTT. Translated, it gives CAWSARGLVEAFF.

The rearrangement links TRBV3-1 (or the pseudogene TRBV3-2) to TRBJ1-1; D is perhaps TRBD1 (6 bases). The germline CDR1 and CDR2 sequences are LGHDT and YNNKEL (reference sequence). Trimming left V 4 bases short and J 5 bases short, with 14 bases between. The CDR3 has 14 residues. CDR3 coding DNA: TGTGCCAGCAGCCTCACAGGGAGCGGAACTGAAGCTTTCTTT. Its protein product is CASSLTGSGTEAFF.

Only one count was recorded for this clone. The chain joins TRBV4-1 to TRBJ1-4; D unresolved. This CDR3 is 15 amino acids long. The germline gives CDR1 MGHRA, CDR2 YSYEKL. V lost 3 bases and J lost 3, with 11 bases in between. CDR3 in DNA: TGCGCCAGCAGCCACCTGCCGGGAGCTAATGAAAAACTGTTTTTT. Its protein product is CASSHLPGANEKLFF.

The CDR3 nucleotides read TGTGCCAGCTCACCAAGGACTAGCGGGGGATCCGGGTACCAAGAGACCCAGTACTTC. Protein product: CASSPRTSGGSGYQETQYF. This chain uses TRBV18 with TRBJ2-5; 13 bases are shared with TRBD2. Germline V gene data show CDR1 as KGHSH and CDR2 as LQKENI. CDR3 size: 19 residues. Germline trimming cut 2 bases from V and 0 bases from J; bases unmatched to any gene: 9.

CDR3: CASSQGLTSGGAVGELFF. The CDR3 DNA reads TGCGCCAGCAGCCAAGGGCTGACTAGCGGGGGGGCCGTCGGGGAGCTGTTTTTT. V usage is TRBV4-3 and J usage is TRBJ2-2, with TRBD2 matching 14 bases. Germline V gives CDR1 LGHNA, CDR2 YSLEER. V lost 1 base and J lost 7; bases outside the gene matches: 8. The CDR3 has 18 residues.